This section outlines one T cell receptor beta chain sequence together with its context. This record belongs to a study of T cell responses to AZD1222 COVID-19 vaccine. Only in-frame clones appear in the TCRdb table, and some are missing; sequencing was by immunoSEQ multiplex PCR. The data show about 140,000 clones, 80% to 95% seen once. V lost 4 bases and J 4 bases, leaving 17 bases between the germline ends. The CDR3 length is 16 residues. From germline, CDR1 is MDHEN and CDR2 SYDVKM. The sample here was peripheral blood, taken 28 days after the second AZD1222 dose. The rearrangement links TRBV28 to TRBJ1-3, with D possibly matching TRBD1 (6 bases). The clonotype was recovered from an adult who received the AZD1222 COVID-19 vaccine. The CDR3 protein is CASSSRGGPGGNTIYF. CDR3 nucleotides: TGTGCCAGCAGTTCCCGTGGGGGCCCGGGGGGAAACACCATATATTTT.